This T cell receptor (beta chain) appears in the sequencing data of a study of control samples from healthy donors and cancer patients (dated by TCRdb to about 2020). This clone was picked up a small number of times. Its antigen has not been determined. Base qualities are not recorded, but no much larger clone differs from it by a single base. V is trimmed back by 3 bases and J by 6 bases, and the junction contains 13 bases that no gene match accounts for. Counted from cysteine to phenylalanine, this CDR3 has 16 amino acids. The DNA shown is the 48-base CDR3, in frame from base 1. The CDR1 and CDR2 encoded by the germline V gene (reference sequence) are PRHDT and FYEKMQ. Preparation of the library involved the immunoSEQ multiplex PCR assay. TCRdb limited this immuneACCESS table to in-frame rearrangements with V and J called. A share of clones is missing; checked studies link under half to unresolved V genes, and the rest is unexplained. Here the sample has some 150,000 clones; about 90% occur a single time. The biggest ten clones account for around 7.3% of the sample.

The source is a man aged 18 to 35 in good health. Source material: blood. Rearrangement joined TRBV13 to TRBJ1-2; the junction holds 7 bases that match TRBD1. The CDR3 protein is CASSFPHGQAVDGYTF. The bases read TGTGCCAGCAGCTTCCCCCACGGACAGGCGGTTGATGGCTACACCTTC.